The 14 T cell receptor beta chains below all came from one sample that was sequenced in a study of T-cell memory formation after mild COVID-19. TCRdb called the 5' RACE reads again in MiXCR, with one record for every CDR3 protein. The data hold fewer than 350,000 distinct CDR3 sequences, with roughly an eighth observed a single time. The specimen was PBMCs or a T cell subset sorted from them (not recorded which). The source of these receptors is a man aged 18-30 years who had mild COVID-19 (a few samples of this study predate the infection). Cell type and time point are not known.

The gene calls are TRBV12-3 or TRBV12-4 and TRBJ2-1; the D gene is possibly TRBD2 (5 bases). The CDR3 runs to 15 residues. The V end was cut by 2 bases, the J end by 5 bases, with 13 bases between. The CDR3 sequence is CASSLTSRGDNEQFF. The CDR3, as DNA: TGTGCCAGCAGTTTAACATCCCGGGGAGACAATGAGCAGTTCTTC.

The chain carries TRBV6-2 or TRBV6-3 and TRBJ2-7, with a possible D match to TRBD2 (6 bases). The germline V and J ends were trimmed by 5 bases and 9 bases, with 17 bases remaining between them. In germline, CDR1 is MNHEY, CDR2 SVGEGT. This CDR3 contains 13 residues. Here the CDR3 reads CASSRIGGLGQYV. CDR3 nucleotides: TGTGCCAGCAGTCGCATCGGAGGGCTTGGGCAGTACGTC.

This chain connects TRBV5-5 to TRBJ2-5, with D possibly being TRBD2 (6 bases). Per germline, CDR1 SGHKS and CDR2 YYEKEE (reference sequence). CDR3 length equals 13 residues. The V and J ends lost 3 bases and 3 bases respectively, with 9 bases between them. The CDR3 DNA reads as TGTGCCAGCAGCTGGACGGGGGAAGAGACCCAGTACTTC. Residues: CASSWTGEETQYF. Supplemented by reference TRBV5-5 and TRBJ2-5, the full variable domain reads DAGVTQSPTHLIKTRGQQVTLRCSPISGHKSVSWYQQVLGQGPQFIFQYYEKEERGRGNFPDRFSARQFPNYSSELNVNALLLGDSALYLCASSWTGEETQYFGPGTRLLVL.

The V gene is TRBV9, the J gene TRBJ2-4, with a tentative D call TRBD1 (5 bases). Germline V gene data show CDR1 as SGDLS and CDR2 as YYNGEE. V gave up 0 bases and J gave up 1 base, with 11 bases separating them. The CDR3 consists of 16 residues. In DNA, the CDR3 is TGTGCCAGCAGCGTAGGGGGCATTGGGGCCAAAAACATTCAGTACTTC. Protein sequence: CASSVGGIGAKNIQYF.

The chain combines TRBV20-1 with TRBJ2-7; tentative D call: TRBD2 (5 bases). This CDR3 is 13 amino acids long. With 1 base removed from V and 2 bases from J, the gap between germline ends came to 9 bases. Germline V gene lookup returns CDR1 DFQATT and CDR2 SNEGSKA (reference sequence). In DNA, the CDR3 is TGCAGTGCTAGAGGAGGGTTGGCCTACGAGCAGTACTTC. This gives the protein CSARGGLAYEQYF.

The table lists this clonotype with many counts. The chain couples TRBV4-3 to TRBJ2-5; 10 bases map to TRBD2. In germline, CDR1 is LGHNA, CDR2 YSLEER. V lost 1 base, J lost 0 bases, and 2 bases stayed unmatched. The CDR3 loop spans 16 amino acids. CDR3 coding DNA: TGCGCCAGCAGCCAAGTACTAGCGGGGAACCAAGAGACCCAGTACTTC. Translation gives CASSQVLAGNQETQYF.

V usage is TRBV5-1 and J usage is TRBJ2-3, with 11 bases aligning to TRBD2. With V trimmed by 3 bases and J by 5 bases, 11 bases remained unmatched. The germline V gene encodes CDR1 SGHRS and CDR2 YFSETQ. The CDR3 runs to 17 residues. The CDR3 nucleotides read TGCGCCAGCAGCTCGCCCTCTCTAGCGGGGGGACTAGATACGCAGTATTTT. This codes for CASSSPSLAGGLDTQYF.

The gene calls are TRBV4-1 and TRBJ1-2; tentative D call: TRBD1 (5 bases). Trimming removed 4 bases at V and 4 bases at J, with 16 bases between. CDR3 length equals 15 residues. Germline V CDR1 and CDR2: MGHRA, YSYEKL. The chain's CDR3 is CASSLSHGGFYGYTF. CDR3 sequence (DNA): TGCGCCAGCAGCCTGTCTCACGGGGGATTCTATGGCTACACCTTC.

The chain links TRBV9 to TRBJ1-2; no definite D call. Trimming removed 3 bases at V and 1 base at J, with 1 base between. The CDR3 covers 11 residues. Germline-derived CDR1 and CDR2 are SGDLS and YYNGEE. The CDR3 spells CASSGNYGYTF. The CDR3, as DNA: TGTGCCAGCAGCGGTAACTATGGCTACACCTTC.

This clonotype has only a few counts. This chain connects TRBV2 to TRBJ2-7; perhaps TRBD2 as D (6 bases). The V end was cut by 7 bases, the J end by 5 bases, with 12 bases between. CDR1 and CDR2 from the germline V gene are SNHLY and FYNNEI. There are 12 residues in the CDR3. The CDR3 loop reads CASTGEGNEQYF. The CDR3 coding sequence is TGTGCCAGCACGGGGGAAGGGAACGAGCAGTACTTC.

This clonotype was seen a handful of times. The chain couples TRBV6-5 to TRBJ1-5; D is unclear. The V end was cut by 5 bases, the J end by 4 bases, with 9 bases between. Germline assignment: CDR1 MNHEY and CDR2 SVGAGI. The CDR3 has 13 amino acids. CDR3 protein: CASSGRRNQPQHF. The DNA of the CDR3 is TGTGCCAGCAGTGGAAGGAGAAATCAGCCCCAGCATTTT.

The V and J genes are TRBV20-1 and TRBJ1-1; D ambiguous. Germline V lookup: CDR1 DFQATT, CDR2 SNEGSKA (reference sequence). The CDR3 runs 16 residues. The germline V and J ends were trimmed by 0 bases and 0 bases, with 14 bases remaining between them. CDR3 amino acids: CSAREPTETMNTEAFF. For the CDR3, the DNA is TGCAGTGCTAGAGAGCCCACGGAAACCATGAACACTGAAGCTTTCTTT.

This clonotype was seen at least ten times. The CDR3 DNA reads as TGCGCCAGCAGCCAAGATGGAGGGGGAGGAGATACGCAGTATTTT. Protein: CASSQDGGGGDTQYF. The rearrangement links TRBV4-1 to TRBJ2-3; perhaps D is TRBD1 or TRBD2 (6 bases each). The germline V and J ends were trimmed by 0 bases and 5 bases, with 12 bases remaining between them. The CDR3 contains 15 residues. Germline V gives CDR1 MGHRA, CDR2 YSYEKL.

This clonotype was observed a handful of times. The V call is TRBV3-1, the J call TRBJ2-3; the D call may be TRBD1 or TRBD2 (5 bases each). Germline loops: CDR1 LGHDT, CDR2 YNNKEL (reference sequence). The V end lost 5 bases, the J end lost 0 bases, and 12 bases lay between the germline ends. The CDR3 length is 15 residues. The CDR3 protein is CASSGLGVSTDTQYF. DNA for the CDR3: TGTGCCAGCAGCGGGCTGGGGGTCAGCACAGATACGCAGTATTTT.